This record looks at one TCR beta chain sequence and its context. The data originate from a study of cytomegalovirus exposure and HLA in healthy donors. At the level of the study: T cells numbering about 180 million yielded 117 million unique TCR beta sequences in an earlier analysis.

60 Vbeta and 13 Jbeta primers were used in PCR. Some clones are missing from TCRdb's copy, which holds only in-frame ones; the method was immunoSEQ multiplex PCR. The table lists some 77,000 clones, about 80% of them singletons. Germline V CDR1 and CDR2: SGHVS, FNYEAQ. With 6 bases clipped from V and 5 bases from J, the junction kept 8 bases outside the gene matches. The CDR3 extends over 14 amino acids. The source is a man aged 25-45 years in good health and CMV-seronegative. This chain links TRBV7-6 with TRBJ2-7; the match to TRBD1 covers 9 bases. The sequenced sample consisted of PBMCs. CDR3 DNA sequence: TGTGCCAGCAGAAAACCGGGACAGGGAGACGAGCAGTACTTC. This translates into CASRKPGQGDEQYF.